This TCR beta chain was identified in a study of shared clonotypes between healthy human individuals. In germline, CDR1 is SNHLY, CDR2 FYNNEI. Trimming stripped 2 bases from V and 7 bases from J, with 12 bases between. This CDR3 contains 14 residues. In this sample, this clone turned up a few times. This CDR3 is also generated by other DNA sequences in the sample. Data came from immunoSEQ multiplex PCR; TCRdb stores just in-frame clones and leaves some out. The sample shows 550,000 to 850,000 clones, over 55% of them seen only once. The sample consisted of memory CD4+ T cells sorted from blood. The subset: CD45RA-negative fraction. The chain carries TRBV2 and TRBJ1-5; D unresolved. The clonotype was recovered from a woman aged 30 to 39 in good health. CDR3 nucleotides: TGTGCCAGCAGTGAATTGGGTGGTGGACAGCCCCAGCATTTT. Translated, it gives CASSELGGGQPQHF.